Listed here are 25 T cell receptor beta chains from one sample, sequenced in a study of T cells in localized non-small cell lung cancer. Repertoires were generated with immunoSEQ multiplex PCR, while TCRdb's copy carries only in-frame clones and drops some. Seen here are 30,000 to 35,000 clones, approximately 91% observed once, and the top ten hold roughly 4%. Material: peripheral blood, obtained before any cancer treatment. These receptors were collected from a woman between 35 and 75 years old with stage I lung adenocarcinoma.

This chain uses TRBV6-5 with TRBJ2-2; maybe TRBD2 (5 bases). V lost 5 bases and J lost 6, with 7 bases in between. The CDR3 has 12 amino acids. Germline loops: CDR1 MNHEY, CDR2 SVGAGI. CDR3 sequence reads: CASSVRAGELFF. The CDR3 DNA follows: TGTGCCAGCAGTGTGAGGGCCGGGGAGCTGTTTTTT.

This clone was counted a few times. This sequence joins TRBV27 and TRBJ1-1; D is undetermined. This CDR3 is built from 14 residues. Germline CDR1 is MNHEY and CDR2 is SMNVEV (reference sequence). V lost 0 bases and J lost 7, with 12 bases in between. The CDR3 reads CASSLSRDFFEAFF. Here the CDR3 DNA reads TGTGCCAGCAGTTTATCGCGGGATTTTTTTGAAGCTTTCTTT.

This clone was observed a few times. The chain employs TRBV5-5 and TRBJ2-3, with D uncertain. Per the germline V gene, CDR1 is SGHKS and CDR2 is YYEKEE (reference sequence). The CDR3 runs to 14 residues. V was pared by 3 bases and J by 0 bases, with 8 bases between. The CDR3 spells CASSSPASTDTQYF. CDR3 DNA: TGTGCCAGCAGCTCACCCGCAAGCACAGATACGCAGTATTTT.

The chain uses TRBV30 and TRBJ2-1; 8 bases align to TRBD2. The CDR3 covers 14 residues. With V trimmed by 5 bases and J by 6 bases, 9 bases remained unmatched. CDR1 GTSNPN and CDR2 SVGIG come from the germline V gene (reference sequence). In nucleotides, the CDR3 is TGTGCCTGGCATCTGGGCGGGGGGATCAATGAGCAGTTCTTC. Translated, it gives CAWHLGGGINEQFF.

This chain connects TRBV7-2 to TRBJ1-2; D ambiguous. V lost 1 base to trimming and J lost 4 bases, with 10 bases between them. The germline gives CDR1 SGHTA, CDR2 FQGNSA. The CDR3 sequence is 14 residues long. CDR3 amino acids: CASSLEDGRYGYTF. The CDR3 nucleotides read TGTGCCAGCAGCTTAGAAGACGGACGCTATGGCTACACCTTC. Full variable domain (outside the CDR3, taken from reference TRBV7-2 and TRBJ1-2): GAGVSQSPSNKVTEKGKDVELRCDPISGHTALYWYRQSLGQGLEFLIYFQGNSAPDKSGLPSDRFSAERTGGSVSTLTIQRTQQEDSAVYLCASSLEDGRYGYTFGSGTRLTVV.

The V call is TRBV6-6, the J call TRBJ1-1, with D unclear. The CDR3 is 12 residues long. Germline V lookup: CDR1 MNHNY, CDR2 SVGAGI (reference sequence). Deletions cut 6 bases from V and 9 bases from J, with 14 bases between. This chain's CDR3 is CASSPPGGKAFF. The CDR3 DNA sequence: TGTGCCAGCAGCCCCCCAGGAGGAAAAGCTTTCTTT.

The chain employs TRBV20-1 and TRBJ2-5; no reliable D call. Germline V CDR1 and CDR2: DFQATT, SNEGSKA (reference sequence). CDR3 length: 11 amino acids. V dropped 1 base and J dropped 5 bases, with 5 bases sitting between them. In DNA, the CDR3 is TGCAGTGCTAGAGGGATCGAGACCCAGTACTTC. It codes for CSARGIETQYF.

The chain uses TRBV5-8 and TRBJ1-1; 9 bases are shared with TRBD1. Trimming cost V 0 bases and J 6 bases; bases outside gene matches: 6. This CDR3 is 15 amino acids long. Germline V CDR1 and CDR2: SGHTS, YDEGEE. The CDR3 coding sequence is TGTGCCAGCAGCTTGGCCCCGACAGGGGGGGCTGAAGCTTTCTTT. It translates to CASSLAPTGGAEAFF.

The J gene is TRBJ2-4, the V gene TRBV11-2; D is perhaps TRBD2 (6 bases). V dropped 0 bases and J dropped 0 bases, with 18 bases sitting between them. CDR1 SGHAT and CDR2 FQNNGV come from the germline V gene. The CDR3 has 19 residues. This CDR3 reads CASSLDTAGFLLAKNIQYF. CDR3 DNA sequence: TGTGCCAGCAGCTTAGATACTGCGGGATTTCTCCTAGCCAAAAACATTCAGTACTTC.

The chain recombines TRBV9 with TRBJ2-3, with D tentatively TRBD2 (6 bases). Trimming took 0 bases from V and 3 from J, leaving 11 bases between them. Germline V CDR1 and CDR2: SGDLS, YYNGEE. This CDR3 is 15 amino acids long. The CDR3 is CASSVVAGITDTQYF. In nucleotides, the CDR3 is TGTGCCAGCAGCGTAGTGGCGGGGATTACAGATACGCAGTATTTT.

V and J are TRBV6-9 and TRBJ2-7; 7 bases agree with TRBD2. Germline V lookup: CDR1 MNHGY, CDR2 SVAAGI. This CDR3 has 15 residues. After removal of 2 bases from V and 3 bases from J, the junction contained 7 bases not matched to a gene. CDR3 sequence: CASSYPGTTHYEQYF. Here the CDR3 DNA reads TGTGCCAGCAGTTATCCCGGGACTACACACTACGAGCAGTACTTC.

This sequence joins TRBV27 and TRBJ2-1; D is possibly TRBD1 (6 bases). Germline lookup yields CDR1 MNHEY and CDR2 SMNVEV (reference sequence). There are 17 residues in the CDR3. V was shortened by 3 bases and J by 0 bases, with 15 bases between the two germline ends. CDR3 coding DNA: TGTGCCAGCAGTTTTATCAGCGGACAGAGCTCCTACAATGAGCAGTTCTTC. Protein: CASSFISGQSSYNEQFF.

The J gene is TRBJ1-1, the V gene TRBV6-5; 8 bases align to TRBD1. V lost 2 bases and J lost 6; bases outside the gene matches: 11. The CDR3 has 16 residues. Germline CDR1 reads MNHEY; CDR2 reads SVGAGI. The CDR3 here is CASSYPSTGGEAEAFF. CDR3 nucleotide sequence: TGTGCCAGCAGTTACCCAAGCACAGGGGGAGAGGCTGAAGCTTTCTTT.

V usage is TRBV5-1 and J usage is TRBJ2-3; D unresolved. This CDR3 is built from 15 residues. Trimming took off 0 bases at V and 6 bases at J, with 14 bases between the two ends. Germline V CDR1 and CDR2: SGHRS, YFSETQ. CDR3 nucleotides: TGCGCCAGCAGCTTGGCCAGTGGGTCAAAGGATACGCAGTATTTT. Amino acid sequence: CASSLASGSKDTQYF.

The gene calls are TRBV18 and TRBJ2-7, with 12 bases fitting TRBD1. The CDR3 runs 16 residues. From germline, CDR1 is KGHSH and CDR2 LQKENI. V lost 0 bases to trimming and J lost 0 bases; unmatched junction nucleotides: 0. The CDR3 DNA follows: TGTGCCAGCTCACCACCGGGACAGGGGGCCTCCTACGAGCAGTACTTC. This encodes CASSPPGQGASYEQYF.

The rearrangement joins TRBV10-3 to TRBJ1-3; no firm D call. Trimming cost V 9 bases and J 6 bases, with 21 bases left between them. The germline V gene encodes CDR1 ENHRY and CDR2 SYGVKD. This CDR3 has 15 residues. The CDR3 here is CAIRVDVGMENTIYF. The CDR3 coding sequence is TGTGCCATTAGAGTGGACGTCGGGATGGAAAACACCATATATTTT.

The chain couples TRBV29-1 to TRBJ1-1; D gene unclear. Germline assignment: CDR1 SQVTM and CDR2 ANQGSEA. This CDR3 spans 14 amino acids. V shed 5 bases and J shed 0 bases, with 13 bases lying between them. CDR3 sequence: CSVRPTDLNTEAFF. The CDR3 coding sequence is TGCAGCGTTCGCCCGACTGATTTGAACACTGAAGCTTTCTTT.

The gene calls are TRBV7-3 and TRBJ2-3; D may be TRBD2 (6 bases). The ends were cut back, 2 bases at V and 6 bases at J, with 18 bases in the middle. The germline CDR1 and CDR2 sequences are SGHTA and FQGTGA. The CDR3 is 16 amino acids. CDR3 loop: CASSLGIRDLGDTQYF. Written as DNA, the CDR3 is TGTGCCAGCAGCTTAGGGATAAGGGACTTGGGGGATACGCAGTATTTT.

CDR3 sequence: CASSLARGLEGEQFF. For the CDR3, the DNA is TGTGCCAGCAGCTTAGCGCGCGGCTTAGAGGGTGAGCAGTTCTTC. V is TRBV7-2 and J is TRBJ2-1, with D perhaps TRBD2 (5 bases). Trimming pared 0 bases from V and 9 bases from J, leaving 15 bases between. This CDR3 spans 15 amino acids. The germline V gene encodes CDR1 SGHTA and CDR2 FQGNSA. The entire variable domain, with the rest obtained from reference TRBV7-2 and TRBJ2-1, is as follows: GAGVSQSPSNKVTEKGKDVELRCDPISGHTALYWYRQSLGQGLEFLIYFQGNSAPDKSGLPSDRFSAERTGGSVSTLTIQRTQQEDSAVYLCASSLARGLEGEQFFGPGTRLTVL.

The V and J genes are TRBV11-2 and TRBJ1-4; 12 bases match TRBD1. The CDR3 runs 15 residues. Trimming at V came to 4 bases and at J to 5 bases, leaving 2 bases not matched to a gene. Germline V gene data show CDR1 as SGHAT and CDR2 as FQNNGV. Here the CDR3 reads CASSWGQGANEKLFF. CDR3 DNA sequence: TGTGCCAGCAGCTGGGGACAGGGGGCAAATGAAAAACTGTTTTTT.

The J gene is TRBJ2-5, the V gene TRBV5-5; 10 nucleotides agree with TRBD1. This CDR3 has 15 residues. The germline CDR1 and CDR2 sequences are SGHKS and YYEKEE (reference sequence). Trimming cost V 3 bases and J 5 bases; bases outside gene matches: 7. This CDR3 reads CASSYDRGRVETQYF. CDR3 nucleotide sequence: TGTGCCAGCAGCTACGACAGGGGGCGAGTGGAGACCCAGTACTTC.

The genes are TRBV9 and TRBJ1-2; 10 nucleotides line up with TRBD1. The CDR3 is 14 amino acids. Per the germline V gene, CDR1 is SGDLS and CDR2 is YYNGEE. With V trimmed by 3 bases and J by 3 bases, 2 bases remained unmatched. CDR3 DNA: TGTGCCAGCAGCGCGGACAGGGGGGACTATGGCTACACCTTC. Translation gives CASSADRGDYGYTF.

The CDR3 here is CASSESTTRRPNTEAFF. CDR3 sequence (DNA): TGTGCCAGCAGCGAAAGCACGACCCGCAGGCCCAACACTGAAGCTTTCTTT. The chain uses TRBV6-4 and TRBJ1-1; D uncertain. V was pared by 6 bases and J by 2 bases, with 22 bases between. The CDR3 has 17 residues. The germline V gene encodes CDR1 MRHNA and CDR2 SNTAGT.

The rearrangement links TRBV7-9 to TRBJ2-3; the D call may be TRBD1 or TRBD2 (5 bases each). The CDR3 runs to 14 residues. The germline V gene has CDR1 SEHNR and CDR2 FQNEAQ (reference sequence). Trimming took off 2 bases at V and 0 bases at J, with 6 bases between the two ends. This CDR3 reads CASSLWDSTDTQYF. CDR3 nucleotide sequence: TGTGCCAGCAGCTTATGGGACAGCACAGATACGCAGTATTTT.

V usage is TRBV5-4 and J usage is TRBJ1-1; D call uncertain. Germline V gene data show CDR1 as SGHNT and CDR2 as YYREEE (reference sequence). The CDR3 is made up of 13 amino acids. Between the trimmed V and J ends, which lost 0 bases and 4 bases, there was a span of 7 bases. The DNA for the CDR3 is TGTGCCAGCAGCTTGGCCAGCGCCACTGAAGCTTTCTTT. Translation: CASSLASATEAFF.